What follows is one TCR beta chain and its context. The antigen remains unidentified. The source of the sample is a study of T cell responses to AZD1222 COVID-19 vaccine. CDR3 length: 14 amino acids. Germline-derived CDR1 and CDR2 are SGHAT and FQNNGV. The V end lost 5 bases, the J end lost 4 bases, and 14 bases lay between the germline ends. General study findings and limits: Targets within unmutated variant regions were reportedly found for nearly half of spike-specific TCRs. Just 5 or 6 AZD1222 recipients tested seropositive at baseline.

Only in-frame clones appear in the TCRdb table, and some are missing; sequencing was by immunoSEQ multiplex PCR. Of 140,000 to 150,000 clones in the sample, about nine tenths are singletons; the top ten hold over 13%. This chain joins TRBV11-2 and TRBJ2-5; D may be TRBD1 or TRBD2 (6 bases each). Sequencing was performed on peripheral blood, taken on day 0 of AZD1222 vaccination. This receptor was obtained from an adult in good health. CDR3 sequence reads: CASSGRGVGETQYF. The CDR3 coding sequence is TGTGCCAGCAGCGGTAGGGGGGTCGGAGAGACCCAGTACTTC.